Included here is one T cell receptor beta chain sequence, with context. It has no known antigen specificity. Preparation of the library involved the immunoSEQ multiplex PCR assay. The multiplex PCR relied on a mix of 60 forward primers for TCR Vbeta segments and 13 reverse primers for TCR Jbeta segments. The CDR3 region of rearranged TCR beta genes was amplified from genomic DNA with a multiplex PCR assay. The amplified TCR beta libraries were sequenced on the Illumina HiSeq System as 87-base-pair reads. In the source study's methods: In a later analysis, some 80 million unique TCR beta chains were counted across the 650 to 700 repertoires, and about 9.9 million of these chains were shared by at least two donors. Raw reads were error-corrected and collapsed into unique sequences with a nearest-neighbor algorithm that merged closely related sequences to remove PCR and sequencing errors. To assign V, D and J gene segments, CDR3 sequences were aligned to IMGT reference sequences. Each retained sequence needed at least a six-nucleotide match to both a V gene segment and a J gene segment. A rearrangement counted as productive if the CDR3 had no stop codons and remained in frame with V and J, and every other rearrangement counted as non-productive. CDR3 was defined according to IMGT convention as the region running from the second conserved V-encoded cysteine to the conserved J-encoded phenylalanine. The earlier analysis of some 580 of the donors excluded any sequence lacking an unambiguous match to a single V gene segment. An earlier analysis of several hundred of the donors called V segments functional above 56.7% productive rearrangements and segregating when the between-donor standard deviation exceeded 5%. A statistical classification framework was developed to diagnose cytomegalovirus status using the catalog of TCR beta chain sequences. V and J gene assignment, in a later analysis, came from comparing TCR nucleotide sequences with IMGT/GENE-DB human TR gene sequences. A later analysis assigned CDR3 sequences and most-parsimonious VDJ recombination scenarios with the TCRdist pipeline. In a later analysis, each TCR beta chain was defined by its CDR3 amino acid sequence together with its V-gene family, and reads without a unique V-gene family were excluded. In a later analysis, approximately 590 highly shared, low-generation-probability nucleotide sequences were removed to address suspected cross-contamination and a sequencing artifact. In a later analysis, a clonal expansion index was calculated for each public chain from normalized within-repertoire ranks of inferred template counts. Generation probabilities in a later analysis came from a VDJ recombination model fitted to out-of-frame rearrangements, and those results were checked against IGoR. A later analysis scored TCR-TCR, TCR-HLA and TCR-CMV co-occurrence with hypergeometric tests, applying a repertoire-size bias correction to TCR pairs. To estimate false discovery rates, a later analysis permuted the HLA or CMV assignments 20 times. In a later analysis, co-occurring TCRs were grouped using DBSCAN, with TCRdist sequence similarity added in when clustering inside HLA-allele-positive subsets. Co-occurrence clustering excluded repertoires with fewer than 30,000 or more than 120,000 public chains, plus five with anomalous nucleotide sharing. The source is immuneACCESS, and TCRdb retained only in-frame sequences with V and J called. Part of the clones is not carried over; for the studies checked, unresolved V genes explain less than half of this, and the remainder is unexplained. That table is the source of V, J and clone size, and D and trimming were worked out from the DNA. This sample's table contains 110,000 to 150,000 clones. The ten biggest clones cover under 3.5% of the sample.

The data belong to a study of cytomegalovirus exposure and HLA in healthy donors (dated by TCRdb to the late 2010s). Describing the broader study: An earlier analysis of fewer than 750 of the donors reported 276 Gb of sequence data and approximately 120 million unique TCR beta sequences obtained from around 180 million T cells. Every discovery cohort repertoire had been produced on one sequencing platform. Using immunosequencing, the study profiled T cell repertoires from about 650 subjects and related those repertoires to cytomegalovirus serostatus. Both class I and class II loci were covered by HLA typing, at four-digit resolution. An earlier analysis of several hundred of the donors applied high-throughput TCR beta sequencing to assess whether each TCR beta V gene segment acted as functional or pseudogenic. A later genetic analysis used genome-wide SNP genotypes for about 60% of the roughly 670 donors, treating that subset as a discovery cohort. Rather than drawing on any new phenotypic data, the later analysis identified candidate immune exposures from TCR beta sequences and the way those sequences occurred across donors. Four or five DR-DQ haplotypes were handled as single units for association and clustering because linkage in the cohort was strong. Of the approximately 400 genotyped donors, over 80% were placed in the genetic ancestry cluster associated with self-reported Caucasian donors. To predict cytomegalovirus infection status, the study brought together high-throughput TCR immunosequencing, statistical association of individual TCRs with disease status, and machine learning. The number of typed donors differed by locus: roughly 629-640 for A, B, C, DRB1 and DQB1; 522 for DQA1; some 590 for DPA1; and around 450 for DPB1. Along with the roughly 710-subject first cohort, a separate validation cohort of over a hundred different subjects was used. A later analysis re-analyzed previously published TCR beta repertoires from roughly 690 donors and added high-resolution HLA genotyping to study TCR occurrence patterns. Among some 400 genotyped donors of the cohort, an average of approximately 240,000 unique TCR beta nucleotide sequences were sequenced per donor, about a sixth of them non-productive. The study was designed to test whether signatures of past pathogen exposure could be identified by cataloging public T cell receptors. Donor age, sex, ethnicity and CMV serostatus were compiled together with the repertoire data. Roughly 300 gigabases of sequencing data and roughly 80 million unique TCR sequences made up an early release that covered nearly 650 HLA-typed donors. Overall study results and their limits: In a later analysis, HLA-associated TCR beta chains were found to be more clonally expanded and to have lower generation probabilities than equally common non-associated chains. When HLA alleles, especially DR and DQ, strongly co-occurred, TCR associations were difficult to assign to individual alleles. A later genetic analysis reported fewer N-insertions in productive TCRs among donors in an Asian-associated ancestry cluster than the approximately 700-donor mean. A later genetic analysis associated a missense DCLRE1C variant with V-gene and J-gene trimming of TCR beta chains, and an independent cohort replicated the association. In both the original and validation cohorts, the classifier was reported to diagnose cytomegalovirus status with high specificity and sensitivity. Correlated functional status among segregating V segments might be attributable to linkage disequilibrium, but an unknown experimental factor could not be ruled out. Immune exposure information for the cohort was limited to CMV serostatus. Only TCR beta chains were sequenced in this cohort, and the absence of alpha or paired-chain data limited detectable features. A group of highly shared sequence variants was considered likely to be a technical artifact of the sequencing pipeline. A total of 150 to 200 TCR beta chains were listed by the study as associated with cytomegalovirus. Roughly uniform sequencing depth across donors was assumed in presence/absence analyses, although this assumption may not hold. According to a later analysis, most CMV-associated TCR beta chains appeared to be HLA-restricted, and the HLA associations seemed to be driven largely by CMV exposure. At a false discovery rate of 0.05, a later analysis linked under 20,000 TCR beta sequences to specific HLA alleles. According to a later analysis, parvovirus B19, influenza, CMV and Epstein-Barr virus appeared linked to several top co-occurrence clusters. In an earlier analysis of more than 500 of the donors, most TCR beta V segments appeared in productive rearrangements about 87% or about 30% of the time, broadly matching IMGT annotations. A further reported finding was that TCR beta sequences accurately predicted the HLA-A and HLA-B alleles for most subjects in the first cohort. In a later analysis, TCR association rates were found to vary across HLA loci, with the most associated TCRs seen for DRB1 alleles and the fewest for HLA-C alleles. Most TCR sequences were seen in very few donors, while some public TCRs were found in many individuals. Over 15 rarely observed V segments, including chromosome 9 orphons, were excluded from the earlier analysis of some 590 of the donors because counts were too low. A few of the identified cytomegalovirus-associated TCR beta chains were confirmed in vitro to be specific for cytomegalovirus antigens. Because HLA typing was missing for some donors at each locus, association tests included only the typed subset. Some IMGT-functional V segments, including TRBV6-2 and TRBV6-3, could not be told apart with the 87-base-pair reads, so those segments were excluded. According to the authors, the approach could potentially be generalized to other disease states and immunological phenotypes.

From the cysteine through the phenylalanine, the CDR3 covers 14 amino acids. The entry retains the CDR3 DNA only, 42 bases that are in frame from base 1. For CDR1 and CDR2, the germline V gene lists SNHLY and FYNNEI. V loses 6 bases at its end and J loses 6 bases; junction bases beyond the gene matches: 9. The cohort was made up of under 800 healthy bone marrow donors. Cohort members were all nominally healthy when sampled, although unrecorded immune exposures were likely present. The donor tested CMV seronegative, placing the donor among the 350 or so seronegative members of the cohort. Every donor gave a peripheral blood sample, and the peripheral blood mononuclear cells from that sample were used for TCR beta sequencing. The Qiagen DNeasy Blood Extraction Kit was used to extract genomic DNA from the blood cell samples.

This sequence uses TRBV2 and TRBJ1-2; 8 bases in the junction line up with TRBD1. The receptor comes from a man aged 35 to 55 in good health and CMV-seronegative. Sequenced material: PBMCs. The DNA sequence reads TGTGCCAGCAGATTTTCCGGGACAGGAGATGGCTACACCTTC. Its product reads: CASRFSGTGDGYTF.